A selection of T cell receptor beta chains follows, all from one sample in a study of T cell responses to AZD1222 COVID-19 vaccine. Sequenced by immunoSEQ multiplex PCR; TCRdb stores in-frame clones only, minus some. The data hold fewer than 80,000 clones, with approximately 90% observed a single time. The sample was peripheral blood, taken 28 days after the second dose of the MenACWY control vaccine. The receptor source for this set is an adult who received the MenACWY meningococcal vaccine as a control. Each CDR3 is given with its conserved first and last residue. Each record gives: D gene, clone size, J gene, V gene, CDR3 protein, CDR3 DNA. A D gene is named only where the DNA matches it firmly. Rows may omit the clone size; those that give it use once, few, many or a size class.

>.|.|TRBJ1-5|TRBV29-1
CSVRRGSNQPQHF
TGCAGCGTACGCAGGGGAAGCAATCAGCCCCAGCATTTT
>.|.|TRBJ2-5|TRBV5-1
CASGRGELKETQYF
TGCGCCAGCGGCAGGGGCGAATTAAAAGAGACCCAGTACTTC
>.|.|TRBJ1-5|TRBV7-9
CASSLDGSNQPQHF
TGTGCCAGCAGCTTGGACGGTAGCAATCAGCCCCAGCATTTT
>.|.|TRBJ1-5|TRBV28
CASITTYSNQPQHF
TGTGCCAGCATAACAACCTATAGCAATCAGCCCCAGCATTTT
>.|many|TRBJ2-7|TRBV12-3/TRBV12-4
CASQTWNYEQYF
TGTGCCAGCCAGACTTGGAACTACGAGCAGTACTTC
>.|.|TRBJ1-4|TRBV4-2
CASSQDKTGWREKLFF
TGTGCCAGCAGCCAAGATAAAACAGGGTGGCGTGAAAAACTGTTTTTT
>TRBD1|few|TRBJ1-1|TRBV7-9
CASSLEPGGGNTEAFF
TGTGCCAGCAGCTTAGAACCAGGGGGCGGTAACACTGAAGCTTTCTTT
>TRBD2|.|TRBJ2-1|TRBV3-1/TRBV3-2
CASSQGGSGGEQFF
TGTGCCAGCAGCCAAGGTGGAAGCGGGGGGGAGCAGTTCTTC
>.|.|TRBJ2-1|TRBV15
CATSREAGSYNEQFF
TGTGCCACCAGCAGAGAGGCGGGCTCCTACAATGAGCAGTTCTTC
>.|few|TRBJ2-5|TRBV2
CASKSVRGETQYF
TGTGCCAGCAAATCCGTCAGGGGAGAGACCCAGTACTTC
>.|.|TRBJ2-7|TRBV29-1
CSVRGTDNYEQYF
TGCAGCGTGCGAGGGACTGATAACTACGAGCAGTACTTC
>TRBD1|.|TRBJ2-2|TRBV6-5
CASSPQGTGELFF
TGTGCCAGCAGCCCACAGGGGACCGGGGAGCTGTTTTTT
>.|.|TRBJ1-6|TRBV27
CASSPTGRLYGAPLHF
TGTGCCAGCAGCCCCACCGGACGCCTCTACGGGGCACCCCTCCACTTT
>.|.|TRBJ1-2|TRBV9
CASSVGGQSGYTF
TGTGCCAGCAGCGTAGGGGGGCAGAGTGGCTACACCTTC
>TRBD1|.|TRBJ2-1|TRBV5-1
CASSLAVQGANEQFF
TGCGCCAGCAGCTTGGCCGTACAGGGGGCAAATGAGCAGTTCTTC
>.|.|TRBJ2-3|TRBV7-2
CASSRGAAPYF
TGTGCCAGCAGCCGCGGGGCCGCGCCGTATTTT
>TRBD2|.|TRBJ2-1|TRBV14
CASSQVAGGIYNEQFF
TGTGCCAGCAGCCAAGTGGCGGGGGGCATATACAATGAGCAGTTCTTC
>TRBD1|.|TRBJ2-3|TRBV4-3
CASSPGQGSTDTQYF
TGCGCCAGCAGCCCGGGACAGGGGTCCACAGATACGCAGTATTTT
>TRBD2|.|TRBJ2-7|TRBV5-1
CASSISGGLDHEQYF
TGCGCCAGCAGCATAAGCGGGGGTCTCGACCACGAGCAGTACTTC
>.|.|TRBJ1-1|TRBV6-5
CASSYSEPQNTEAFF
TGTGCCAGCAGTTACTCAGAGCCGCAGAACACTGAAGCTTTCTTT
>.|.|TRBJ2-5|TRBV11-2
CASSFGSKETQYF
TGTGCCAGCAGCTTCGGCTCCAAAGAGACCCAGTACTTC
>.|.|TRBJ2-1|TRBV30
CAWSGGDHATYNEQFF
TGTGCCTGGAGTGGCGGGGACCACGCTACCTACAATGAGCAGTTCTTC
>TRBD2|.|TRBJ2-7|TRBV9
CASSPFQGLASSYEQYF
TGTGCCAGCAGCCCCTTCCAGGGACTAGCGAGTTCCTACGAGCAGTACTTC
>.|few|TRBJ1-4|TRBV9
CASSVGYAEKLFF
TGTGCCAGCAGCGTAGGGTACGCTGAAAAACTGTTTTTT
>TRBD2|.|TRBJ2-3|TRBV5-6
CASSPRTSSLADTQYF
TGTGCCAGCAGCCCCCGGACTAGCTCATTGGCAGATACGCAGTATTTT
>TRBD2|.|TRBJ2-3|TRBV6-1
CASTDVGRGDTDTQYF
TGTGCCAGCACTGACGTTGGGCGGGGGGACACAGATACGCAGTATTTT
>TRBD1|.|TRBJ1-4|TRBV30
CAWSATGVNEKLFF
TGTGCCTGGAGCGCGACAGGGGTTAATGAAAAACTGTTTTTT
>.|.|TRBJ1-1|TRBV3-1/TRBV3-2
CASRADKVNTEAFF
TGTGCCAGCAGGGCTGACAAGGTGAACACTGAAGCTTTCTTT
>TRBD1|.|TRBJ1-1|TRBV5-1
CASSLGQGGSEAFF
TGCGCCAGCAGCTTGGGGCAGGGGGGATCTGAAGCTTTCTTT
>.|.|TRBJ1-5|TRBV5-6
CASSQGQWPSNQPQHF
TGTGCCAGCAGCCAAGGACAGTGGCCGAGCAATCAGCCCCAGCATTTT
>TRBD1|.|TRBJ1-4|TRBV6-5
CASSRQGLISEKLFF
TGTGCCAGCAGTCGACAGGGGTTAATAAGTGAAAAACTGTTTTTT